This section outlines one TCR beta chain sequence together with its context. Generated by immunoSEQ multiplex PCR, the TCRdb table keeps only in-frame clones and is missing some. The sample lists tens of thousands of clones, around 95% occurring once. CDR3 length: 14 residues. Trimming cost V 2 bases and J 0 bases, with 7 bases left between them. Germline V gene sequence: CDR1 WSHSY, CDR2 SAAADI. The sample is drawn from a study of technical replicates of blood from a handful of donors. The chain carries TRBV10-2 and TRBJ1-1; D unclear. The source is a human donor in good health. Sequencing input: T cells isolated from PBMCs. Written as DNA, the CDR3 is TGCGCCAGCAGTGAGAAGTCAGTGAACACTGAAGCTTTCTTT. Its protein is CASSEKSVNTEAFF.